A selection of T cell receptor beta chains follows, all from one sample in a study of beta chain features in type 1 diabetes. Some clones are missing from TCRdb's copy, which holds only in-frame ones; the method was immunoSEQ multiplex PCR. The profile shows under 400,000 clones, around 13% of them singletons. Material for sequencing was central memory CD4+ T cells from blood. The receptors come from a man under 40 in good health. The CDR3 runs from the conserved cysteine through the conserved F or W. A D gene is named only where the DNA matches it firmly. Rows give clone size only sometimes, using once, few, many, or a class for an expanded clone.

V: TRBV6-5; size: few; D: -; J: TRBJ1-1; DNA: TGTGCCAGCAGCGGGGACGGTGGAAATAAAGCTTTCTTT; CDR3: CASSGDGGNKAFF
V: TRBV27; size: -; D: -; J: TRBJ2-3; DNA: TGTGCCAGCAGTTTAGGCTTTTCGGGGGCAGAAGATACGCAGTATTTT; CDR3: CASSLGFSGAEDTQYF
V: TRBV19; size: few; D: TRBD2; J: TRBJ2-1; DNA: TGTGCCAGTAGTATGGCGGGAGGGCCCAAATACAATGAGCAGTTCTTC; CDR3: CASSMAGGPKYNEQFF
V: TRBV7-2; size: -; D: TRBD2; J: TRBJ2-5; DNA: TGTGCCAGCAGCCGAAAGCGGGAACAAGAGACCCAGTACTTC; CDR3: CASSRKREQETQYF
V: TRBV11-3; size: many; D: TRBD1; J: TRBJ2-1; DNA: TGTGCCAGCAGCTTGACGGGACAGGGGGCCGGTGAGCAGTTCTTC; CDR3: CASSLTGQGAGEQFF
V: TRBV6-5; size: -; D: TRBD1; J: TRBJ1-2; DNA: TGTGCCAGCAGTTACACACTTCAGGGGGCATTCTATGGCTACACCTTC; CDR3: CASSYTLQGAFYGYTF
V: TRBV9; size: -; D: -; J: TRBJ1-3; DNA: TGTGCCAGCAGCGTAGGGGATTCTGGAAACACCATATATTTT; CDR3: CASSVGDSGNTIYF
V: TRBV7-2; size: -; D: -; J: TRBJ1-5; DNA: TGTGCCAGCGCCCAGAGGGGGAATCAACCCCAGCATTTT; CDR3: CASAQRGNQPQHF
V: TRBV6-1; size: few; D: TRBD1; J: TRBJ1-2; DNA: TGTGCCAGCAGGCGCGACAGGGGGCTGAAGGGCTACACCTTC; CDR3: CASRRDRGLKGYTF
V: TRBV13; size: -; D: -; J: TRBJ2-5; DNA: TGTGCCAGCAGCTTGCGGACTGAACCTCTGGAGACCCAGTACTTC; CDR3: CASSLRTEPLETQYF
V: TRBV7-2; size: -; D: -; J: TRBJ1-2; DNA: TGTGCCAGCAGCTTAACCAGGATACGGAATAACTATGGCTACACCTTC; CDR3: CASSLTRIRNNYGYTF
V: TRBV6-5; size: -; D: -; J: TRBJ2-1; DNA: TGTGCCAGCAGGGGGGAATTAAGATTCGGTGAGCAGTTCTTC; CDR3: CASRGELRFGEQFF
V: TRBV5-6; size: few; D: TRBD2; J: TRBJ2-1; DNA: TGTGCCAGCAGCTTGCGGCCTAGCGGGAGGGCCCGCAATGAGCAGTTCTTC; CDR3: CASSLRPSGRARNEQFF
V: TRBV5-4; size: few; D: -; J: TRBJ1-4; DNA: TGTGCCAGCAGCTTGGGACAAGTGAATAATGAAAAACTGTTTTTT; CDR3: CASSLGQVNNEKLFF
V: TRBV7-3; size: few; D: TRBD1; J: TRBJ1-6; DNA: TGTGCCAGCAGCTCCGGGACAGGGAGGCATTCACCCCTCCACTTT; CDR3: CASSSGTGRHSPLHF
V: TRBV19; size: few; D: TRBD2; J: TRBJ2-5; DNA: TGTGCCAGTACCTCCACGAGCGGGGGGCCGGCGGAGACCCAGTACTTC; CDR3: CASTSTSGGPAETQYF
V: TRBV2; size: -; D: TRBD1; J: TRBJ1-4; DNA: TGTGCCAGCAGAGGTGGGACAGGGCGTGATGAAAAACTGTTTTTT; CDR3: CASRGGTGRDEKLFF
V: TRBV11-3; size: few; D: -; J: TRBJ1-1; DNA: TGTGCCAGCAGCGGCGGGTTGTCGGGTGTATCCACTGAAGCTTTCTTT; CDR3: CASSGGLSGVSTEAFF
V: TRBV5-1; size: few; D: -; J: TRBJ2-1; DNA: TGCGCCAGCAGCTTGGGTGACAGCTACAATGAGCAGTTCTTC; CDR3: CASSLGDSYNEQFF
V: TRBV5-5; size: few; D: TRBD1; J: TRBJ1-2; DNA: TGTGCCAGCAGCTTGGTTATGGGACAGGGTGACTATGGCTACACCTTC; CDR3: CASSLVMGQGDYGYTF